The 10 T cell receptor beta chains reported below all come from one sample, sequenced in a study of cytomegalovirus exposure and HLA in healthy donors. Primers included in the PCR were 60 Vbeta and 13 Jbeta primers. TCRdb's copy holds only in-frame clones and misses some; the assay was immunoSEQ multiplex PCR. This table has 95,000 to 150,000 clones, more than 80% appearing once. The source material was PBMCs. These receptors all stem from a man aged 35-49 years in good health and CMV-seronegative.

The CDR3 sequence: CASSLFASGSTNEQFF. The CDR3 region has the DNA TGTGCCAGCAGTTTATTCGCTAGCGGGAGCACAAATGAGCAGTTCTTC. The chain is built from TRBV28 and TRBJ2-1, with 10 nucleotides matching TRBD2. CDR3 length: 16 amino acids. The V gene end was trimmed by 1 base and the J gene end by 7 bases; junction bases not matched to a gene: 7. Germline V lookup: CDR1 MDHEN, CDR2 SYDVKM.

The CDR3 DNA sequence: TGTGCCAGCAGCGTAGGTAGCGGGAGTGTCGATGAGCAGTTCTTC. This sequence encodes CASSVGSGSVDEQFF. V usage is TRBV9 and J usage is TRBJ2-1, with TRBD2 identical over 9 bases. CDR3 length equals 15 residues. J lost 8 bases, V lost 0 bases, and 6 bases had no gene match. The germline V gene has CDR1 SGDLS and CDR2 YYNGEE.

J is TRBJ1-1 and V is TRBV6-6; D perhaps matches TRBD1 (6 bases). V lost 4 bases, J lost 1 base, and 10 bases lay in between. The CDR3 has 14 residues. Germline V gives CDR1 MNHNY, CDR2 SVGAGI (reference sequence). The CDR3 DNA is TGTGCCAGCAGTTTCGGACAGACGAACACTGAAGCTTTCTTT. Translation gives CASSFGQTNTEAFF.

The genes are TRBV9 and TRBJ1-5; D uncertain. CDR3 length: 13 amino acids. CDR1 SGDLS and CDR2 YYNGEE come from the germline V gene. Trimming took 0 bases from V and 2 from J, leaving 3 bases between them. The CDR3 bases are TGTGCCAGCAGCGTAGTAGGCAATCAGCCCCAGCATTTT. Protein: CASSVVGNQPQHF. Full variable domain (remainder filled in from reference TRBV9 and TRBJ1-5): DSGVTQTPKHLITATGQRVTLRCSPRSGDLSVYWYQQSLDQGLQFLIQYYNGEERAKGNILERFSAQQFPDLHSELNLSSLELGDSALYFCASSVVGNQPQHFGDGTRLSIL.

The V and J genes are TRBV21-1 and TRBJ2-7; the D segment call TRBD1 is taken from the table without a DNA check. TRBV21-1 counts as a pseudogene. This CDR3 has 15 residues. CDR3 protein: CASRSGQGETYEQYF. CDR3 coding DNA: TGTGCCAGCAGATCGGGACAGGGTGAGACCTACGAGCAGTACTTC.

This clone was observed a single time. This sequence joins TRBV9 and TRBJ1-2; D not certain. The CDR3 has 13 amino acids. V was shortened by 0 bases and J by 2 bases, with 5 bases between the two germline ends. Germline CDR1 reads SGDLS; CDR2 reads YYNGEE. The CDR3 DNA reads as TGTGCCAGCAGCGTAGACAGCAACTATGGCTACACCTTC. It is translated as CASSVDSNYGYTF.

This clone was seen a handful of times. The chain links TRBV19 to TRBJ1-5; TRBD1 might be the D (6 bases). This CDR3 is 16 amino acids long. The germline V and J ends were trimmed by 4 bases and 0 bases, with 13 bases remaining between them. Looked up from germline, CDR1 is LNHDA and CDR2 is SQIVND (reference sequence). CDR3 amino acids: CASSRTAWYSNQPQHF. DNA of the CDR3: TGTGCCAGTAGTAGGACAGCCTGGTATAGCAATCAGCCCCAGCATTTT.

The rearrangement joins TRBV7-2 to TRBJ1-4; 8 bases are a match to TRBD1. V was clipped by 5 bases and J by 11 bases; unmatched bases: 7. This CDR3 region has 13 residues. In germline, CDR1 is SGHTA, CDR2 FQGNSA. The CDR3 region has the DNA TGTGCCAGCAGCGGAGGCCGGGACAGGAAACTGTTTTTT. This encodes CASSGGRDRKLFF.

On this clone itself: Relative to the germline gene, one junction end is altered; a read error may explain this. The chain has TRBV27 and TRBJ2-1; the D is unclear. This CDR3 has 13 residues. Germline lookup yields CDR1 MNHEY and CDR2 SMNVEV (reference sequence). The CDR3 is CASSLFIRTATVF. CDR3 sequence (DNA): TGTGCCAGCAGTTTATTTATTCGAACAGCTACCGTCTTC.

V and J are TRBV7-2 and TRBJ2-7; D not certain. Germline assignment: CDR1 SGHTA and CDR2 FQGNSA. This CDR3 has 16 amino acids. V was shortened by 2 bases and J by 0 bases, with 14 bases between the two germline ends. The CDR3 DNA follows: TGTGCCAGCAGCTTAACGGCCCGAGGTAACTCCTACGAGCAGTACTTC. Encoded protein: CASSLTARGNSYEQYF.